A single T cell receptor beta chain is shown here with its context. Its antigen is not known. Profiled with immunoSEQ multiplex PCR; TCRdb holds only in-frame clones, not every one. The sample has about 93,000 clones; approximately 94% are singletons. This specimen belongs to a study of OX40 agonist ivuxolimab in advanced cancers. Turning to the study itself: Treatment of patients was with ivuxolimab, an agonistic anti-OX40 (CD134) antibody. Males comprised 75% to 90% of the group, whose mean age was approximately 62 years (range about 20 to 85).

Broader study findings: In the expanded peripheral T cells, antigen specificity was never determined. Some of the lowest clonal expansion was seen in partial responders at 0.1-3.0 mg/kg.

CDR1 and CDR2 from the germline V gene are LNHDA and SQIVND (reference sequence). V was pared by 4 bases and J by 3 bases, with 15 bases between. The CDR3 extends over 15 amino acids. The chain couples TRBV19 to TRBJ1-2; D is unclear. This TCR was recovered from an adult with an advanced solid tumor such as melanoma, head and neck, liver or kidney cancer. The starting material was CD4+ or CD8+ T cells sorted from blood, obtained in a trial of the OX40 agonist ivuxolimab. The CDR3 here is CASSTHKDTYYGYTF. The CDR3 DNA is TGTGCCAGTAGTACACACAAGGATACCTACTATGGCTACACCTTC.